The T cell receptor (beta chain) described here comes from a study of low-dose radiotherapy and immunotherapy resistance in tumors. Across the study: A dose of 0.5 Gy per fraction was delivered to Cohort 1 every 2 weeks, for a total of 6.5 Gy.

TRAV- and TRBV-specific primers, spanning alpha and beta chains, primed first-strand cDNA. TCR amplification involved about 20 PCR cycles with a constant-region primer and V-primer adapter. TCRdb ran MiXCR on the reads and lists one entry per CDR3 protein. This sample has some 46,000 distinct CDR3 sequences, with approximately 26% found just once. Regarding time point: after trial treatment. The treatment was: LDRT plus nivolumab, ipilimumab, low-dose cyclophosphamide and aspirin (RACIN trial). All of the donors were given nivolumab, ipilimumab, aspirin, low-dose cyclophosphamide and low-dose radiotherapy as part of RACIN, a single-arm trial. J was trimmed by 4 bases and V by 5 bases; bases with no gene match: 11. Germline V gene sequence: CDR1 DFQATT, CDR2 SNEGSKA (reference sequence). The CDR3 sequence is 15 residues long. There are many counts of this clonotype.

The clonotype comes from a male donor with prostate cancer. The input for sequencing was PBMCs, taken after low-dose radiotherapy plus immunotherapy. The chain has TRBV20-1 and TRBJ2-3; 8 nucleotides line up with TRBD2. CDR3 sequence: CSASGRGASSDTQYF. For the CDR3, the DNA is TGCAGTGCTTCCGGGCGGGGGGCAAGCTCAGATACGCAGTATTTT.